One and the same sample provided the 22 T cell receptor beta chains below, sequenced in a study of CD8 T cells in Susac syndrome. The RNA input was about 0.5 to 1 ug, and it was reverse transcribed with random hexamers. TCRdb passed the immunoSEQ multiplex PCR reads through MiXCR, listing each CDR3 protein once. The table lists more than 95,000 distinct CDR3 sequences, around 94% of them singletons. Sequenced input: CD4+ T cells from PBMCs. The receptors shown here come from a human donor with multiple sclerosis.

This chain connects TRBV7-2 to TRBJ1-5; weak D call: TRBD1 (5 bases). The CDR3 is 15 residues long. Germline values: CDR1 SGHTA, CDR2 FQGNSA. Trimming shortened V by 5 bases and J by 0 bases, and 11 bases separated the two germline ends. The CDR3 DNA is TGTGCCAGCAGCCGTACCAGGGATAGCAATCAGCCCCAGCATTTT. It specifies CASSRTRDSNQPQHF.

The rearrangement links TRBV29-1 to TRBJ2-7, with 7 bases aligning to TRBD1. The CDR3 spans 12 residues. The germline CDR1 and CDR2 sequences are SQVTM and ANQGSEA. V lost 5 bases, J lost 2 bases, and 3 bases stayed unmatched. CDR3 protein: CSVRQGAYEQYF. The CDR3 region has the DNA TGCAGCGTTCGACAGGGCGCCTACGAGCAGTACTTC.

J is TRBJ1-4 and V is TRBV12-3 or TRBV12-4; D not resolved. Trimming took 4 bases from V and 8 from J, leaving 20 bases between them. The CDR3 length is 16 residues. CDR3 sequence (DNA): TGTGCCAGCAGTTGGGGAGTGGTGGGAGGTACGGAAAAACTGTTTTTT. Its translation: CASSWGVVGGTEKLFF.

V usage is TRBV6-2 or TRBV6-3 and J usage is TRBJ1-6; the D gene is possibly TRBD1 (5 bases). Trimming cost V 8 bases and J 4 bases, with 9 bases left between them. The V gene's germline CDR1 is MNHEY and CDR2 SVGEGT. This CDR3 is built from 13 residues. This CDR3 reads CASETEYNSPLHF. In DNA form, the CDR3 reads TGTGCCAGCGAGACAGAATATAATTCACCCCTCCACTTT.

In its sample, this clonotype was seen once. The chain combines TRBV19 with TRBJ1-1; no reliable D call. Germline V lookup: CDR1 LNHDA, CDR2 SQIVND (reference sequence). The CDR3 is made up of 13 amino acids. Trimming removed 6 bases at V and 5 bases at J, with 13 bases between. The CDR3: CASSFGVLTEAFF. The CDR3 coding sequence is TGTGCCAGTAGCTTCGGGGTTCTTACTGAAGCTTTCTTT.

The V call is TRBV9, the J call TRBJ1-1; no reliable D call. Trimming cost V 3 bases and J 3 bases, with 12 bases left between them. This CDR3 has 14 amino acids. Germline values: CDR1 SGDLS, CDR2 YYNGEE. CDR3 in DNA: TGTGCCAGCAGCGCTCGGACGGACCACACTGAAGCTTTCTTT. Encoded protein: CASSARTDHTEAFF.

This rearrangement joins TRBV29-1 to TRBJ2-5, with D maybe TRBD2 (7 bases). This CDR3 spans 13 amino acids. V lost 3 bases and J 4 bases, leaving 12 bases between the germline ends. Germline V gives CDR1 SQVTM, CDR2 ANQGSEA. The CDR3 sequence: CSVEWGGLETQYF. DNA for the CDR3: TGCAGCGTTGAGTGGGGGGGCTTAGAGACCCAGTACTTC.

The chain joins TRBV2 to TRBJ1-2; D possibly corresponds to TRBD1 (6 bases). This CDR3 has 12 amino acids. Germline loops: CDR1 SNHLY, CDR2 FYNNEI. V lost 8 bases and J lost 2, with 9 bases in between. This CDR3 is CASQDSNYGYTF. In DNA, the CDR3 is TGTGCCAGCCAGGACAGCAACTATGGCTACACCTTC.

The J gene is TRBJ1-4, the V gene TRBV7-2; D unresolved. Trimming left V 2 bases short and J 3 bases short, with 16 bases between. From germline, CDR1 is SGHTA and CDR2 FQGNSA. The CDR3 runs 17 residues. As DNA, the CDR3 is TGTGCCAGCAGCTTAATGATTTTGGGATCTTCTAATGAAAAACTGTTTTTT. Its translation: CASSLMILGSSNEKLFF. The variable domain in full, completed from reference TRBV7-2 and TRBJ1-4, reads GAGVSQSPSNKVTEKGKDVELRCDPISGHTALYWYRQSLGQGLEFLIYFQGNSAPDKSGLPSDRFSAERTGGSVSTLTIQRTQQEDSAVYLCASSLMILGSSNEKLFFGSGTQLSVL.

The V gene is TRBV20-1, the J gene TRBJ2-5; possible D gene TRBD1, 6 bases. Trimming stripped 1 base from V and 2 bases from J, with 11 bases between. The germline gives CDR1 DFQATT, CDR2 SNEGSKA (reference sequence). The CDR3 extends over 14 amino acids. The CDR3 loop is CSARGGQRQETQYF. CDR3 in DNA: TGCAGTGCTAGAGGAGGACAGAGGCAAGAGACCCAGTACTTC.

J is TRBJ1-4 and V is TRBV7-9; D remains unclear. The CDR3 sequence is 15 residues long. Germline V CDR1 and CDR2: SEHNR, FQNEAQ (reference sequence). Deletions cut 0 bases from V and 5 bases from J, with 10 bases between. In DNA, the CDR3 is TGTGCCAGCAGCTTAGCTGCGGGTCCAAATGAAAAACTGTTTTTT. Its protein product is CASSLAAGPNEKLFF.

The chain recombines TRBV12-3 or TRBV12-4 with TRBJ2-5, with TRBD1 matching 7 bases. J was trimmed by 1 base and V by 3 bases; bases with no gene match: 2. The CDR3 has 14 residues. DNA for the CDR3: TGTGCCAGCAGTTTTCGACAGGGCCAAGAGACCCAGTACTTC. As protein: CASSFRQGQETQYF.

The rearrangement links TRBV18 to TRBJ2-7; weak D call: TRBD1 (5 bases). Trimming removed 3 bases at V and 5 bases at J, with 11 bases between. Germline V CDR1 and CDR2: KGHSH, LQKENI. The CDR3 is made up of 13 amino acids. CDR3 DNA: TGTGCCAGCTCACCCCAGGGATACGACGAGCAGTACTTC. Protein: CASSPQGYDEQYF.

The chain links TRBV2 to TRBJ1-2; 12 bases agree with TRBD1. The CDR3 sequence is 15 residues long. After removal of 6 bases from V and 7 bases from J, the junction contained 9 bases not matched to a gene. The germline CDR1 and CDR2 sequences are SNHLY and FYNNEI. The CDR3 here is CASSRDRGRLSGYTF. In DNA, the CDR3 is TGTGCCAGCAGCCGGGACAGGGGGCGATTAAGTGGCTACACCTTC. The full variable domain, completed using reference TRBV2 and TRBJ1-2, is EPEVTQTPSHQVTQMGQEVILRCVPISNHLYFYWYRQILGQKVEFLVSFYNNEISEKSEIFDDQFSVERPDGSNFTLKIRSTKLEDSAMYFCASSRDRGRLSGYTFGSGTRLTVV.

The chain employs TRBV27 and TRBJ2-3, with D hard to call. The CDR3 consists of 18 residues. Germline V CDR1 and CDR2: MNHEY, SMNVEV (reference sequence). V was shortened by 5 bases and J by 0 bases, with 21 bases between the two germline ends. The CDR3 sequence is CASSPVPPFGVSTDTQYF. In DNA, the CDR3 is TGTGCCAGCAGTCCCGTCCCCCCCTTTGGGGTGAGCACAGATACGCAGTATTTT.

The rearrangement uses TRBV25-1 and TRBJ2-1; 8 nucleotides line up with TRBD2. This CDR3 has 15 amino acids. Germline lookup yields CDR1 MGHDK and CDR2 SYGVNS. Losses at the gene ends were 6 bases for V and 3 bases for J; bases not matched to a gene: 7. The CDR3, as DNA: TGTGCCAGCAGGGAAGATCTAGCGGGCTACAATGAGCAGTTCTTC. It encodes CASREDLAGYNEQFF.

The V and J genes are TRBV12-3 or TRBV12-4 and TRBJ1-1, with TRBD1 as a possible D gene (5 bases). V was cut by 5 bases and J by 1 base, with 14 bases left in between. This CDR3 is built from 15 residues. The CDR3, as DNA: TGTGCCAGCAGTCCCGCCGGGACGGAGAACACTGAAGCTTTCTTT. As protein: CASSPAGTENTEAFF.

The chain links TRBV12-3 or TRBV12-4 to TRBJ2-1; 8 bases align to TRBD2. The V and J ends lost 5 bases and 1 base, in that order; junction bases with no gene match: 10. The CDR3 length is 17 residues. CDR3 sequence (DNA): TGTGCCAGCAGTACTCATCTCGGGGGGGCTTCCTACAATGAGCAGTTCTTC. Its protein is CASSTHLGGASYNEQFF.

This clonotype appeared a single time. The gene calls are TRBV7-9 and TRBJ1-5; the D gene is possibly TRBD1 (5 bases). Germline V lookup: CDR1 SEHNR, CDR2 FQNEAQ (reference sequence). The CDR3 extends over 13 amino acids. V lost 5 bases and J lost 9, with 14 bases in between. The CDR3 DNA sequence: TGTGCCAGCAGCCCCGAGGGGCGCCTGCCCCAGCATTTT. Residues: CASSPEGRLPQHF.

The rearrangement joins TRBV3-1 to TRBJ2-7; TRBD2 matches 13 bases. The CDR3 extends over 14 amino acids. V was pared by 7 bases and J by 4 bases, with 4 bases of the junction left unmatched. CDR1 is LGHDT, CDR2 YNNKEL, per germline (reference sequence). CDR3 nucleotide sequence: TGTGCCAGCACCGCGACTAGCGGGGGGTACGAGCAGTACTTC. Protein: CASTATSGGYEQYF.

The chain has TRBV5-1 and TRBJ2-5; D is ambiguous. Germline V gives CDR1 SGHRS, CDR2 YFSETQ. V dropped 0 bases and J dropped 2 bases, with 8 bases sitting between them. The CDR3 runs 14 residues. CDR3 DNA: TGCGCCAGCAGCTTGGGACACGTACAAGAGACCCAGTACTTC. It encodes CASSLGHVQETQYF. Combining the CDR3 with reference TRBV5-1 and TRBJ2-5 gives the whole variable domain KAGVTQTPRYLIKTRGQQVTLSCSPISGHRSVSWYQQTPGQGLQFLFEYFSETQRNKGNFPGRFSGRQFSNSRSEMNVSTLELGDSALYLCASSLGHVQETQYFGPGTRLLVL.

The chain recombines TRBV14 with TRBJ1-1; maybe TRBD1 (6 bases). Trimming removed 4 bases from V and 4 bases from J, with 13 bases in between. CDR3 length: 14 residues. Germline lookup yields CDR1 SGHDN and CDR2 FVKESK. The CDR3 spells CASSPHRDFTEAFF. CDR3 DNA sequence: TGTGCCAGCAGCCCTCACAGGGACTTCACTGAAGCTTTCTTT.